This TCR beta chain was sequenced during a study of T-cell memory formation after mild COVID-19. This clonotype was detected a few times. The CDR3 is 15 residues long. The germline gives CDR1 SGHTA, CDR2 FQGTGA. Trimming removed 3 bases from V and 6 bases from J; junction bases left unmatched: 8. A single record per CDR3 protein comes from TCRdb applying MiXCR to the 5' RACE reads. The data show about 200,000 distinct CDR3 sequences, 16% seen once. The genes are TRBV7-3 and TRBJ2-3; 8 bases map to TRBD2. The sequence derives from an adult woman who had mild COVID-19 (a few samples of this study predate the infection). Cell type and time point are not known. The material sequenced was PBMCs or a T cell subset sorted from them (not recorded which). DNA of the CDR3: TGTGCCAGCAGCTTGTCCAGCGGGGGCCGGGATACGCAGTATTTT. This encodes CASSLSSGGRDTQYF. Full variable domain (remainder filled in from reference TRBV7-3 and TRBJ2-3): GAGVSQTPSNKVTEKGKYVELRCDPISGHTALYWYRQSLGQGPEFLIYFQGTGAADDSGLPNDRFFAVRPEGSVSTLKIQRTERGDSAVYLCASSLSSGGRDTQYFGPGTRLTVL.